This is a list of T cell receptor beta chains from one sample in a study of blood T cell repertoires in COVID-19. Sequenced by immunoSEQ multiplex PCR; TCRdb stores in-frame clones only, minus some. This sample has 200,000 to 250,000 clones, with just over 85% found just once. The source material was peripheral blood. The source is a man older than 75 with acute or convalescent COVID-19. Both conserved end residues are part of each CDR3. Each record gives: V gene, J gene, D gene, clone size, CDR3 protein, CDR3 DNA. A D gene is named only where the DNA matches it firmly. Size is omitted from some rows. Given values are once, few, many or a class for expanded clones.

>TRBV27|TRBJ2-7|TRBD1|few
CASGTGQGAYKYF
TGTGCCAGCGGGACCGGACAGGGGGCTTATAAGTACTTC
>TRBV27|TRBJ2-1|NA|NA
CASSLSGILYNEQFF
TGTGCCAGCAGTTTATCCGGCATACTATACAATGAGCAGTTCTTC
>TRBV18|TRBJ1-3|TRBD1|once
CASSPPGQSYSGNTIYF
TGTGCCAGCTCACCACCGGGACAGTCTTACTCTGGAAACACCATATATTTT
>TRBV10-3|TRBJ1-2|NA|once
CAISEPTDSMGYTF
TGTGCCATCAGTGAACCGACAGACTCTATGGGCTACACCTTC
>TRBV28|TRBJ2-3|TRBD1|NA
CASSRDRGQTQYF
TGTGCCAGCAGTCGAGACAGGGGGCAGACGCAGTATTTT
>TRBV28|TRBJ1-5|TRBD1|NA
CASRPGQGAVQPQHF
TGTGCCAGCAGACCCGGACAGGGGGCGGTTCAGCCCCAGCATTTT
>TRBV19|TRBJ2-5|NA|NA
CATRGNQETQYF
TGTGCCACGAGAGGGAACCAAGAGACCCAGTACTTC
>TRBV30|TRBJ2-5|TRBD2|NA
CAWSVLAGGPETQYF
TGTGCCTGGAGTGTACTAGCGGGAGGGCCGGAGACCCAGTACTTC
>TRBV24-1|TRBJ1-6|TRBD1|NA
CATSDRDRALLSYNSPLHF
TGTGCCACCAGTGACCGAGACAGGGCCCTTTTGTCCTATAATTCACCCCTCCACTTT
>TRBV5-1|TRBJ1-1|NA|NA
CASSLWGGAEAFF
TGCGCCAGCAGCTTGTGGGGGGGAGCTGAAGCTTTCTTT
>TRBV2|TRBJ1-2|TRBD1|NA
CAGGTGNYGYTF
TGTGCCGGAGGGACAGGGAACTATGGCTACACCTTC
>TRBV3-1/TRBV3-2|TRBJ1-1|NA|NA
CASSRRGPTEAFF
TGTGCCAGCAGCAGGAGGGGTCCCACTGAAGCTTTCTTT
>TRBV19|TRBJ1-6|NA|NA
CASSPGQYNSPLHF
TGTGCCAGTAGTCCCGGACAGTATAATTCACCCCTCCACTTT
>TRBV11-3|TRBJ2-1|TRBD1|NA
CASSLDHRKGQIF
TGTGCCAGCAGCTTAGATCACCGAAAGGGACAGATCTTC
>TRBV18|TRBJ2-1|TRBD2|NA
CASSLGLAGVGEQFF
TGTGCCAGCTCCCTGGGACTAGCGGGAGTTGGTGAGCAGTTCTTC
>TRBV28|TRBJ1-5|NA|NA
CASSLPSGGTNQPQHF
TGTGCCAGCAGTTTACCTTCGGGAGGCACCAATCAGCCCCAGCATTTT
>TRBV5-4|TRBJ2-7|NA|NA
CASSAGISPNEQYF
TGTGCCAGCAGCGCGGGTATCTCCCCTAACGAGCAGTACTTC
>TRBV29-1|TRBJ1-1|TRBD1|NA
CSVVRDSAIEAFF
TGCAGCGTTGTTCGGGACAGCGCGATTGAAGCTTTCTTT
>TRBV21-1|TRBJ1-2|NA|NA
CASSKGPPGNYGYTF
TGTGCCAGCAGCAAAGGCCCCCCAGGGAACTATGGCTACACCTTC
>TRBV5-1|TRBJ1-4|NA|NA
CASSRAAVGEKLFF
TGCGCCAGCAGCAGGGCAGCGGTCGGAGAAAAACTGTTTTTT
>TRBV18|TRBJ2-2|NA|NA
CASSPPPRTGELFF
TGTGCCAGCTCACCCCCCCCGAGGACCGGGGAGCTGTTTTTT
>TRBV9|TRBJ2-3|TRBD2|NA
CASSKREGLADTQYF
TGTGCCAGCAGCAAGCGGGAGGGCCTCGCAGATACGCAGTATTTT
>TRBV21-1|TRBJ1-4|NA|NA
CASSKIRVGLATNEKLFF
TGTGCCAGCAGCAAAATCAGGGTTGGCCTGGCAACTAATGAAAAACTGTTTTTT
>TRBV18|TRBJ1-5|NA|NA
CASSHRDSNQPQHF
TGTGCCAGCTCTCACAGGGATAGCAATCAGCCCCAGCATTTT
>TRBV7-2|TRBJ2-1|TRBD2|NA
CASSLSSGIGNEQFF
TGTGCCAGCAGCTTGAGTAGCGGGATAGGTAATGAGCAGTTCTTC
>TRBV18|TRBJ2-3|NA|NA
CASSPSGASTDTQYF
TGTGCCAGCTCACCGTCAGGGGCTAGCACAGATACGCAGTATTTT
>TRBV18|TRBJ2-3|NA|NA
CASSRTASTDTQYF
TGTGCCAGCTCGCGGACAGCATCCACAGATACGCAGTATTTT
>TRBV18|TRBJ1-1|TRBD1|NA
CASSPPFKGAANTEAFF
TGTGCCAGCTCACCACCGTTTAAGGGGGCAGCGAATACTGAAGCTTTCTTT
>TRBV3-1/TRBV3-2|TRBJ1-1|NA|NA
CASSQDSGGSALDFF
TGTGCCAGCAGCCAAGATTCGGGGGGGTCGGCTTTAGACTTCTTT